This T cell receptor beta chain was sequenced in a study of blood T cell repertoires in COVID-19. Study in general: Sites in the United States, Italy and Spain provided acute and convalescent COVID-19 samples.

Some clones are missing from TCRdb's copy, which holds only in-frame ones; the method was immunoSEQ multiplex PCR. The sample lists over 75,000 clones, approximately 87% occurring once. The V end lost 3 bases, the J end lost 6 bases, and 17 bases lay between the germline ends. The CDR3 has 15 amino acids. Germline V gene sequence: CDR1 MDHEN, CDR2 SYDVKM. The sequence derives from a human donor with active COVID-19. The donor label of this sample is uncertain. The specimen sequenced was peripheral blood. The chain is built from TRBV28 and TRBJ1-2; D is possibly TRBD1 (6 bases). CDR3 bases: TGTGCCAGCAGTTTTCTTCTCGGGGGGCGAAATGGCTACACCTTC. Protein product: CASSFLLGGRNGYTF.